The rows below give T cell receptor beta chains drawn from one sample of a study of shared clonotypes between healthy human individuals. Generated by immunoSEQ multiplex PCR, the TCRdb table keeps only in-frame clones and is missing some. The repertoire has 2 million to 2.5 million clones, more than 85% of them found once; the top ten carry 0.3% to 0.4%. Sequences were obtained from naive CD4+ T cells from PBMCs. These TCRs come from a man aged 18 to 35 in good health. Some clones in this sample may be carry-over from other donors' samples. Both conserved end residues are part of each CDR3. A D gene is named only where the DNA matches it firmly. Expanded clones are given a class, and other clones once, few, many or no size at all.

NA | TRBD1 | TRBJ2-7 | TRBV7-3 | CASSSSVSRTGQYEQYF | TGTGCCAGCAGCTCATCTGTCTCTAGGACAGGACAATACGAGCAGTACTTC
NA | NA | TRBJ1-4 | TRBV29-1 | CSAEAENPEKLFF | TGCAGCGCCGAGGCAGAGAACCCCGAAAAACTGTTTTTT
NA | NA | TRBJ2-1 | TRBV19 | CASSIDRSSYNEQFF | TGTGCCAGTAGTATAGACAGGAGCTCCTACAATGAGCAGTTCTTC
once | TRBD1 | TRBJ2-5 | TRBV5-1 | CASSPGTGSETQYF | TGCGCCAGCAGCCCCGGGACAGGGTCGGAGACCCAGTACTTC
NA | NA | TRBJ2-3 | TRBV28 | CASSFQDTRTDTQYF | TGTGCCAGCAGTTTCCAGGACACCCGCACAGATACGCAGTATTTT
NA | TRBD1 | TRBJ1-2 | TRBV30 | CAWIPDRFYGYTF | TGTGCCTGGATCCCGGACAGGTTCTATGGCTACACCTTC
NA | TRBD1 | TRBJ1-2 | TRBV4-1 | CASSQDWGRGTGGYTF | TGCGCCAGCAGCCAAGATTGGGGCAGGGGGACGGGTGGCTACACCTTC
once | NA | TRBJ2-7 | TRBV28 | CASNNAYEQYF | TGTGCCAGCAACAATGCCTACGAGCAGTACTTC
NA | NA | TRBJ1-1 | TRBV6-5 | CASSSPRLNTEAFF | TGTGCCAGCAGCTCGCCTCGGCTCAACACTGAAGCTTTCTTT
NA | TRBD2 | TRBJ2-3 | TRBV28 | CASRRPPRRGREQRTDTQYF | TGTGCCAGCAGACGACCTCCTCGGCGCGGGAGGGAACAGCGGACAGATACGCAGTATTTT
NA | NA | TRBJ2-5 | TRBV7-2 | CASSDRAGTGETQYF | TGTGCCAGCAGCGATAGAGCAGGGACGGGGGAGACCCAGTACTTC
NA | NA | TRBJ1-5 | TRBV25-1 | CASSGRGHSNQPQHF | TGTGCCAGCAGTGGGCGGGGGCATAGCAATCAGCCCCAGCATTTT
NA | TRBD2 | TRBJ2-2 | TRBV7-3 | CASTASGNTGELFF | TGTGCCAGCACCGCTAGCGGTAACACCGGGGAGCTGTTTTTT
once | NA | TRBJ1-2 | TRBV9 | CASSSTSATNYGYTF | TGTGCCAGCAGCTCCACCTCCGCTACTAACTATGGCTACACCTTC
NA | NA | TRBJ1-2 | TRBV19 | CASSINSPNYGYTF | TGTGCCAGTAGTATTAACAGCCCAAACTATGGCTACACCTTC
NA | NA | TRBJ1-1 | TRBV9 | CASSGDQTTLNTEAFF | TGTGCCAGCAGCGGGGACCAGACAACCTTGAACACTGAAGCTTTCTTT
NA | NA | TRBJ2-2 | TRBV7-2 | CASSFPLMGGELFF | TGTGCCAGCAGCTTTCCCCTAATGGGCGGGGAGCTGTTTTTT
NA | TRBD1 | TRBJ2-4 | TRBV18 | CASSPDRELAKNIQYF | TGTGCCAGCTCACCCGACAGGGAACTAGCCAAAAACATTCAGTACTTC
NA | NA | TRBJ2-7 | TRBV27 | CASSLQGTYEQYF | TGTGCCAGCAGTTTACAGGGAACTTACGAGCAGTACTTC
NA | TRBD2 | TRBJ2-1 | TRBV2 | CASSERAGGEQFF | TGTGCCAGCAGTGAGAGAGCGGGAGGTGAGCAGTTCTTC
NA | TRBD2 | TRBJ2-3 | TRBV11-1 | CASSDRREADTQYF | TGTGCCAGCAGCGATCGGCGGGAGGCAGATACGCAGTATTTT
NA | NA | TRBJ1-1 | TRBV30 | CAWRPKGRHTNTEAFF | TGTGCCTGGAGACCCAAGGGACGGCATACGAACACTGAAGCTTTCTTT
NA | NA | TRBJ2-3 | TRBV28 | CASSLWAGGTDTQYF | TGTGCCAGCAGTTTATGGGCAGGGGGCACAGATACGCAGTATTTT
NA | NA | TRBJ2-7 | TRBV7-3 | CASSLTPSYEQYF | TGTGCCAGCAGCTTAACACCCTCCTACGAGCAGTACTTC
NA | TRBD2 | TRBJ2-3 | TRBV18 | CASSRGSGGSTDTQYF | TGTGCCAGCTCACGAGGGAGCGGGGGAAGCACAGATACGCAGTATTTT
NA | NA | TRBJ2-1 | TRBV2 | CASSTSLTSSYNEQFF | TGTGCCAGCAGCACTAGCCTTACTAGCTCCTACAATGAGCAGTTCTTC
NA | NA | TRBJ1-2 | TRBV28 | CASTNPGGLGYTF | TGTGCCAGCACTAATCCCGGGGGGCTCGGCTACACCTTC
NA | NA | TRBJ1-1 | TRBV10-2 | CASGRSARGTEAFF | TGCGCCAGCGGTAGGAGTGCCCGGGGCACTGAAGCTTTCTTT
NA | NA | TRBJ1-5 | TRBV28 | CASRLGGPQHF | TGTGCCAGCAGATTAGGTGGGCCCCAGCATTTT
NA | NA | TRBJ1-3 | TRBV6-4 | CASSEERTDSGNTIYF | TGTGCCAGCAGTGAAGAGAGGACAGACTCTGGAAACACCATATATTTT
NA | NA | TRBJ1-2 | TRBV14 | CASSQDRVQSGGYTF | TGTGCCAGCAGCCAAGATAGAGTACAGTCCGGGGGCTACACCTTC
NA | NA | TRBJ1-5 | TRBV19 | CATGTGNQPQHF | TGTGCCACAGGGACGGGCAATCAGCCCCAGCATTTT
NA | TRBD2 | TRBJ2-3 | TRBV4-2 | CASSQELAGVGDTQYF | TGTGCCAGCAGCCAAGAACTAGCGGGAGTGGGGGATACGCAGTATTTT
NA | NA | TRBJ2-1 | TRBV5-5 | CASSLVGRGYVDEQFF | TGTGCCAGCAGCTTGGTAGGTCGGGGGTATGTGGATGAGCAGTTCTTC
NA | NA | TRBJ2-5 | TRBV9 | CASSVGPGVYSETQYF | TGTGCCAGCAGCGTCGGTCCAGGGGTTTATTCAGAGACCCAGTACTTC
NA | NA | TRBJ2-5 | TRBV19 | CASSIHQATGETQYF | TGTGCCAGTAGTATACATCAGGCTACGGGGGAGACCCAGTACTTC
NA | TRBD2 | TRBJ2-1 | TRBV13 | CASSPRLAGGNEQFF | TGTGCCAGCAGCCCCCGGCTAGCGGGTGGCAATGAGCAGTTCTTC
NA | NA | TRBJ2-7 | TRBV20-1 | CSARPRGEQYF | TGCAGTGCCAGACCCCGGGGCGAGCAGTACTTC
NA | TRBD2 | TRBJ2-3 | TRBV4-2 | CASSPTPGGLRGWADTQYF | TGTGCCAGCAGCCCTACCCCGGGGGGGCTCCGTGGATGGGCAGATACGCAGTATTTT
NA | NA | TRBJ2-2 | TRBV5-8 | CASSLLTENTGELFF | TGTGCCAGCAGCTTACTGACAGAGAACACCGGGGAGCTGTTTTTT
NA | TRBD2 | TRBJ2-3 | TRBV11-2 | CASSLDYGTSGITDTQYF | TGTGCCAGCAGCTTAGATTATGGGACTAGCGGGATCACAGATACGCAGTATTTT
NA | NA | TRBJ2-5 | TRBV6-5 | CASTDRSWGGETQYF | TGTGCCAGCACCGACAGATCATGGGGTGGAGAGACCCAGTACTTC